The 23 T cell receptor beta chains in this list originate from one sample, sequenced in a study of T cells in localized non-small cell lung cancer (dated by TCRdb to 2020 to 2021). Library preparation employed the immunoSEQ multiplex PCR assay. Sourced from immuneACCESS, this table was stored by TCRdb with only in-frame sequences that have V and J called. A share of the clones is absent; for the studies checked, an unresolved V gene accounts for under half, and the remainder has no known explanation. The sample includes 9,000 or so clones, with 92% observed a single time. Clones ranked in the top ten supply 7.5% of the sample. Material: peripheral blood, obtained before any cancer treatment. The receptors come from a woman aged 40 to 75 with stage I squamous cell lung carcinoma.

The chain uses TRBV6-1 and TRBJ1-3; D is possibly TRBD1 (6 bases). The CDR3 length is 16 residues. The germline V gene has CDR1 MNHNS and CDR2 SASEGT. V gave up 1 base and J gave up 5 bases, with 15 bases separating them. CDR3 bases: TGTGCCAGCAGTGAAGGCAGGGGAGGGCTAAGAAACACCATATATTTT. It translates to CASSEGRGGLRNTIYF.

CDR3 sequence reads: CASSFTGFADTQYF. In DNA, the CDR3 is TGTGCCAGCAGCTTTACAGGGTTCGCAGATACGCAGTATTTT. This rearrangement joins TRBV7-2 to TRBJ2-3, with a tentative D call TRBD1 (6 bases). The germline V and J ends were trimmed by 3 bases and 4 bases, with 11 bases remaining between them. This CDR3 comprises 14 residues. CDR1 and CDR2 (germline): SGHTA, FQGNSA. The full variable domain, rest sourced from reference TRBV7-2 and TRBJ2-3, is GAGVSQSPSNKVTEKGKDVELRCDPISGHTALYWYRQSLGQGLEFLIYFQGNSAPDKSGLPSDRFSAERTGGSVSTLTIQRTQQEDSAVYLCASSFTGFADTQYFGPGTRLTVL.

The CDR3 is CASSLTGTGLSMGYTF. The CDR3 DNA reads TGTGCCAGCAGCTTAACCGGGACAGGACTTTCGATGGGCTACACCTTC. The chain is built from TRBV7-9 and TRBJ1-2; TRBD1 agrees at 8 bases. The germline V gene encodes CDR1 SEHNR and CDR2 FQNEAQ (reference sequence). The CDR3 is made up of 16 amino acids. Unmatched junction bases numbered 13, after V lost 2 bases and J lost 8 bases.

This clone was seen only a few times. This chain links TRBV6-1 with TRBJ1-2; 8 nucleotides line up with TRBD1. V lost 3 bases to trimming and J lost 4 bases; unmatched junction nucleotides: 7. The germline V gene encodes CDR1 MNHNS and CDR2 SASEGT. This CDR3 contains 15 residues. The CDR3 region is CASSDRPTGGYGYTF. DNA for the CDR3: TGTGCCAGCAGTGATCGCCCCACAGGGGGCTATGGCTACACCTTC.

This chain joins TRBV6-5 and TRBJ1-5; unclear D gene. V lost 0 bases and J lost 6, with 9 bases in between. The CDR3 runs 14 residues. CDR1 is MNHEY, CDR2 SVGAGI, per germline. The CDR3 DNA sequence: TGTGCCAGCAGTTACTCGATAGGATTTCAGCCCCAGCATTTT. Residues: CASSYSIGFQPQHF.

This chain links TRBV28 with TRBJ1-2, with 9 bases matching TRBD1. Germline lookup yields CDR1 MDHEN and CDR2 SYDVKM. Unmatched junction bases numbered 3, after V lost 3 bases and J lost 7 bases. This CDR3 contains 13 residues. CDR3 amino acids: CASSLGTGTGYTF. Here the CDR3 DNA reads TGTGCCAGCAGTTTGGGGACAGGGACTGGCTACACCTTC.

The chain has TRBV6-5 and TRBJ2-3, with TRBD2 as a possible D gene (5 bases). This CDR3 is built from 14 residues. Trimming stripped 6 bases from V and 4 bases from J, with 14 bases between. The germline V gene encodes CDR1 MNHEY and CDR2 SVGAGI. The CDR3 nucleotides read TGTGCCAGCAGGCCCCCGGGGATCCCAGATACGCAGTATTTT. Its protein is CASRPPGIPDTQYF.

The chain combines TRBV2 with TRBJ1-6; tentative D call: TRBD1 (5 bases). Germline V CDR1 and CDR2: SNHLY, FYNNEI. The CDR3 spans 14 residues. Trimming took off 7 bases at V and 10 bases at J, with 17 bases between the two ends. The CDR3 spells CASNWRDGLSPLHF. The CDR3 coding sequence is TGTGCCAGCAATTGGCGGGACGGTTTATCACCCCTCCACTTT.

This clone was seen once. The chain's CDR3 is CASSLDQGAYGYTF. The CDR3, as DNA: TGTGCCAGCAGCTTAGATCAGGGGGCCTATGGCTACACCTTC. The gene calls are TRBV11-2 and TRBJ1-2; 8 positions match TRBD1. In germline, CDR1 is SGHAT, CDR2 FQNNGV. J gave up 4 bases and V 0 bases, and 1 base lay outside the gene matches. This CDR3 comprises 14 residues.

The chain joins TRBV6-5 to TRBJ1-3; TRBD1 aligns across 9 bases. Germline trimming cut 5 bases from V and 4 bases from J; bases unmatched to any gene: 3. In germline, CDR1 is MNHEY, CDR2 SVGAGI. This CDR3 spans 14 amino acids. In DNA form, the CDR3 reads TGTGCCAGCAGTCGGACAGGGGAAGGAAACACCATATATTTT. Amino acid sequence: CASSRTGEGNTIYF.

The V and J genes are TRBV5-4 and TRBJ2-7; the D is unclear. The V end lost 0 bases, the J end lost 6 bases, and 10 bases lay between the germline ends. CDR1 and CDR2 from the germline V gene are SGHNT and YYREEE (reference sequence). CDR3 length: 13 amino acids. The CDR3 bases are TGTGCCAGCAGCTTGGCGTCCTATCCCGAGCAGTACTTC. Its protein product is CASSLASYPEQYF.

This clone was detected once. The chain links TRBV25-1 to TRBJ1-5; D may be TRBD1 (5 bases). Looked up from germline, CDR1 is MGHDK and CDR2 is SYGVNS. The CDR3 has 16 residues. The V end lost 3 bases, the J end lost 6 bases, and 18 bases lay between the germline ends. The CDR3, as DNA: TGTGCCAGCAGTGATTCTAGATTGGGGGGAGGTCAGCCCCAGCATTTT. Its translation: CASSDSRLGGGQPQHF.

This clone has a single count. CDR3 sequence (DNA): TGTGCCAGCAGTTACGCGGGACAGGGGTTTTACGAGCAGTACTTC. This encodes CASSYAGQGFYEQYF. The genes are TRBV6-6 and TRBJ2-7; 10 bases line up with TRBD1. CDR3 length equals 15 residues. J gave up 4 bases and V 2 bases, and 5 bases lay outside the gene matches. The germline CDR1 and CDR2 sequences are MNHNY and SVGAGI (reference sequence).

This clone appeared a single time. The junction departs from the called germline gene at one end, perhaps through a read error. This sample includes further DNA sequences coding for the same CDR3. The chain has TRBV10-2 and TRBJ1-5; D unresolved. The germline V gene encodes CDR1 WSHSY and CDR2 SAAADI. The CDR3 runs to 13 residues. CDR3 in amino acids: CASSETGNQPQHF. CDR3 nucleotide sequence: TGCGCCAGTAGTGAAACCGGGAATCAGCCCCAGCATTTT.

There are a few counts of this clone. The genes are TRBV2 and TRBJ1-6, with D hard to call. Trimming shortened V by 4 bases and J by 6 bases, and 7 bases separated the two germline ends. Germline V CDR1 and CDR2: SNHLY, FYNNEI. The CDR3 has 13 amino acids. The CDR3 bases are TGTGCCAGCAGTGGTAGGAGTAATTCACCCCTCCACTTT. Translated, it gives CASSGRSNSPLHF.

In this sample, this clone turned up once. J is TRBJ2-1 and V is TRBV7-6; D uncertain. CDR3 length: 13 residues. Germline loops: CDR1 SGHVS, CDR2 FNYEAQ. Trimming took off 2 bases at V and 5 bases at J, with 7 bases between the two ends. The CDR3 DNA sequence: TGTGCCAGCAGCTTAAGGCCTAACAATGAGCAGTTCTTC. Translated, it gives CASSLRPNNEQFF.

V usage is TRBV7-2 and J usage is TRBJ2-7; D assignment may be TRBD1 or TRBD2 (6 bases each). The ends were cut back, 0 bases at V and 5 bases at J, with 14 bases in the middle. The CDR3 is made up of 15 amino acids. CDR1 and CDR2 (germline): SGHTA, FQGNSA. The CDR3: CASSLAGRGLNEQYF. The CDR3 DNA sequence: TGTGCCAGCAGCTTAGCAGGCAGGGGACTCAACGAGCAGTACTTC.

V gene TRBV9 combines with J gene TRBJ1-4, with TRBD1 identical over 8 bases. Unmatched junction bases numbered 1, after V lost 2 bases and J lost 4 bases. This CDR3 is built from 14 residues. Germline-derived CDR1 and CDR2 are SGDLS and YYNGEE. The CDR3 here is CASSVGQGNEKLFF. The DNA of the CDR3 is TGTGCCAGCAGCGTTGGACAGGGTAATGAAAAACTGTTTTTT.

V and J are TRBV5-1 and TRBJ2-2; 8 nucleotides line up with TRBD2. The CDR3 totals 17 residues. The V and J ends lost 0 bases and 2 bases, in that order; junction bases with no gene match: 6. From germline, CDR1 is SGHRS and CDR2 YFSETQ. CDR3 region: CASSLVSGGLNTGELFF. The CDR3 nucleotides read TGCGCCAGCAGCTTGGTATCGGGGGGGCTCAACACCGGGGAGCTGTTTTTT.

The V gene is TRBV2, the J gene TRBJ2-3; 8 bases match TRBD2. The length of the CDR3 is 12 residues. Germline-derived CDR1 and CDR2 are SNHLY and FYNNEI. Losses at the gene ends were 7 bases for V and 9 bases for J; bases not matched to a gene: 6. The CDR3, as DNA: TGTGCCAGCAACCCTGCGGGGGGCACGCAGTATTTT. As protein: CASNPAGGTQYF.

J is TRBJ2-5 and V is TRBV29-1; D may be TRBD2 (5 bases). Germline V gene sequence: CDR1 SQVTM, CDR2 ANQGSEA. The CDR3 totals 11 residues. For the CDR3, the DNA is TGCAGTGGAAGAGAGGGAGAGACCCAGTACTTC. It encodes CSGREGETQYF.

This chain connects TRBV19 to TRBJ1-6, with D possibly matching TRBD1 (6 bases). CDR3 length equals 14 residues. CDR1 and CDR2 (germline): LNHDA, SQIVND (reference sequence). Trimming took off 11 bases at V and 6 bases at J, with 17 bases between the two ends. CDR3 DNA: TGTGCCTCTAACAGGGCAGAGAGTAATTCACCCCTCCACTTT. It specifies CASNRAESNSPLHF.

This chain links TRBV6-1 with TRBJ1-2; weak D call: TRBD1 (6 bases). The CDR3 has 15 residues. Germline values: CDR1 MNHNS, CDR2 SASEGT. Trimming left V 2 bases short and J 7 bases short, with 17 bases between. The CDR3: CASSERLTGRGGYTF. In DNA form, the CDR3 reads TGTGCCAGCAGTGAACGGCTTACAGGGCGAGGTGGCTACACCTTC.